The rows below give T cell receptor beta chains drawn from one sample of a study of T cells after yellow fever vaccination. MiXCR was run by TCRdb on the 5' RACE reads, yielding one entry per CDR3 protein. The sample yields fewer than 450,000 distinct CDR3 sequences, under 5% seen once. The sequencing used PBMCs, collected 5 days after the yellow fever booster vaccination. These receptors all come from a man between 18 and 29 years old who received the YFV17D yellow fever vaccine. Each CDR3 is given with its conserved first and last residue. The order of the fields is CDR3 DNA, CDR3 protein, D gene, V gene, clone size, J gene. D genes are given only for firm matches. Size values are once, few and many counts, or a class for expanded clones, and some rows have none.

TGCGCCAGCAGCTTGGAACCAGGGTGGCGGAACACCGGGGAGCTGTTTTTT CASSLEPGWRNTGELFF . TRBV5-1 many TRBJ2-2
TGTGCCAGCAGCTCACCAAGAGGGGGCCTGACCACAGATACGCAGTATTTT CASSSPRGGLTTDTQYF TRBD1 TRBV7-2 . TRBJ2-3
TGCAGTGCCCTAGCCCCGTTGGGGTACACTGAAGCTTTCTTT CSALAPLGYTEAFF . TRBV20-1 . TRBJ1-1
TGTGCCAGCAGCCCCGGGGACCGGAACACTGAAGCTTTCTTT CASSPGDRNTEAFF . TRBV5-6 many TRBJ1-1
TGTGCCAGCAGCTCGAGGGGGGACCGCAATCAGCCCCAGCATTTT CASSSRGDRNQPQHF . TRBV5-5 many TRBJ1-5
TGCAGCCTTACAGAGATCAACACTGAAGCTTTCTTT CSLTEINTEAFF . TRBV29-1 few TRBJ1-1
TGTGCCAGCAGCCAAGTGGGAGACCATAACCAGCATTTT CASSQVGDHNQHF . TRBV14 . TRBJ1-5
TGTGCCAGCAGTGATGGCAGCTTAGCGTACACCGGGGAGCTGTTTTTT CASSDGSLAYTGELFF . TRBV2 few TRBJ2-2
TGTGCCAGCAGCCCTGAACCTCTCTCCTACGAGCAGTACTTC CASSPEPLSYEQYF . TRBV14 few TRBJ2-7
TGTGCCAGCAGCCCTAGACTAGGGTCCTACAATGAGCAGTTCTTC CASSPRLGSYNEQFF . TRBV3-1 few TRBJ2-1
TGTGCCAGCACCCCAAGTGGGGCCAGCAGTAATTCACCCCTCCACTTT CASTPSGASSNSPLHF . TRBV12-3/TRBV12-4 . TRBJ1-6
TGTGCCAGCAGCGATACGGGGAGAGGGTGGCGGGGGAACACTGAAGCTTTCTTT CASSDTGRGWRGNTEAFF . TRBV7-2 . TRBJ1-1
TGTGCCAGCAGCTTGAGCGACCTTAATGAAAAACTGTTTTTT CASSLSDLNEKLFF . TRBV11-1 few TRBJ1-4
TGTGCCAGCAGTGTCTACCAACAGGGAGAGACCCAGTACTTC CASSVYQQGETQYF . TRBV12-3/TRBV12-4 many TRBJ2-5
TGTGCCATCGGGAAGACAGACGGGGAGCTGTTTTTT CAIGKTDGELFF . TRBV10-3 many TRBJ2-2
TGTGCCAGCAGCTTGCGAGTAGCGACTGGGGAGACCCAGTACTTC CASSLRVATGETQYF . TRBV5-4 few TRBJ2-5
TGTGCCACTCGCCTCCTTGGCATGGGGTCACCCCTCCACTTT CATRLLGMGSPLHF . TRBV19 few TRBJ1-6
TGTGCCAGCAGCAAAGGGAATAAAACCTCTGGGGCCAACGTCCTGACTTTC CASSKGNKTSGANVLTF . TRBV21-1 . TRBJ2-6
TGTGCCACCAGCAGAGCACTGCTAGGGGGCGCGAGCTATGGCTACACCTTC CATSRALLGGASYGYTF TRBD1 TRBV15 few TRBJ1-2
TGCAGTGCTAGTCTGAGCGACAGGGCAGGTCAGCCCCAGCATTTT CSASLSDRAGQPQHF TRBD1 TRBV20-1 . TRBJ1-5
TGTGCCACCTCGGGGGGGCTGGGGTACAATGAGCAGTTCTTC CATSGGLGYNEQFF TRBD2 TRBV2 . TRBJ2-1
TGTGCCAGCAGCCGGAACAGGAACACTGAAGCTTTCTTT CASSRNRNTEAFF . TRBV14 many TRBJ1-1
TGTGCCTGGTCTTCCTCGGGGGGCCGAGCTTTCTTT CAWSSSGGRAFF . TRBV30 few TRBJ1-1
TGTGCCAGCAGCCGCAGCAGTAACTATGGCTACACCTTC CASSRSSNYGYTF . TRBV6-5 . TRBJ1-2
TGCGCCAGCAGCCGCGTACCCTCCGGGACAGGGAAACAGCCCCAGCATTTT CASSRVPSGTGKQPQHF TRBD1 TRBV4-1 many TRBJ1-5
TGTGCCAGCAGCTTAAGTTCCCGTGGCGGGGGTACAGATACGCAGTATTTT CASSLSSRGGGTDTQYF TRBD2 TRBV7-3 . TRBJ2-3